This T cell receptor beta chain was profiled in a study of blood T cell repertoires in COVID-19 (dated by TCRdb to 2020 to 2022). A note on the overall study: Samples from collaborators originated in the United States, Italy and Spain and spanned both the acute and convalescent phases of COVID-19. The material from the prospective study consisted of cDNA or gDNA derived from T cells, B-cell-depleted T cells, or PBMCs. The dataset comprised deeply sampled blood TCRbeta repertoires from subjects exposed to, actively infected with, or recovered from COVID-19. The repertoires were released in a freely available public database intended as a resource for research on the immune response to SARS-CoV-2. The samples were drawn from two sources: the first 160 participants of the ongoing ImmuneRACE study, and some 1,300 subjects contributed by 6 global collaborators. Nearly every sample came with metadata listing a de-identified subject ID, COVID-19 status, age in years and sex. Where available, HLA class I and class II types were obtained from metadata supplied by the sample provider rather than from assay-based typing.

Sequences LGHDT (CDR1) and YNNKEL (CDR2) are obtained from the germline V gene (reference sequence). Trimming at the junction amounts to 0 bases on V and 0 bases on J, and the germline ends lie 12 bases apart. The CDR3, from cysteine to phenylalanine, totals 17 residues. The sequence is cut down to CDR3 DNA, 51 bases in frame from base 1. General conclusions and limits of the study: The amount of clinical and demographic metadata varied by source and participant and was provided uncurated.

Participants in the prospective study were aged 18 to 89 years, lived in some 24 United States geographic areas, and enrolled through a virtual design. In the prospective study, participants were assigned to cohorts based on the clinical history participants reported in a screening survey and a study questionnaire. Mobile phlebotomists in the prospective study collected whole blood, serum and a nasopharyngeal or oropharyngeal swab from every participant. Prospective study participants could optionally give additional blood draws and questionnaires over a roughly two-month period. Prospective study blood samples were shipped either frozen or at room temperature before DNA extraction. As to this clone: Its binding antigen is unknown. No base-level quality is on record; no much larger clone is a single base apart.

TCRbeta CDR3 regions were amplified from genomic DNA by means of the immunoSEQ Assay, a bias-controlled multiplex PCR. In the original analysis: Within the assay, amplification of reference gene primers was used to estimate how many nucleated cells each sample contained. Sequence reads were collapsed and filtered to measure the absolute abundance of every unique TCRbeta CDR3 rearrangement. For each sample, productive Simpson clonality was calculated as the square root of Simpson's diversity index over productive rearrangements. Imported from immuneACCESS, the table was reduced by TCRdb to in-frame sequences with V and J called. These copies leave out some clones; in studies compared against another copy, an unresolved V gene accounts for under half, and the cause of the remainder is not known. That table is the source of V, J and clone size, and D and trimming were worked out from the DNA. The sample table shows around 260,000 clones, and about 86% are seen once. The ten most abundant clones make up around 4.1% of the sample.

Source material: PBMCs or T cells enriched from blood (not recorded which). This receptor was taken from a man between 25 and 39 years old with acute COVID-19. The sequence joins TRBV3-1 (or the pseudogene TRBV3-2) to TRBJ1-3; the D gene remains uncertain. The bases read TGTGCCAGCAGCCAAGATCCGCGGATACTCTCTGGAAACACCATATATTTT. Translated, it gives CASSQDPRILSGNTIYF.